A single T cell receptor (beta chain) is shown here with its context. These data originate in a study of blood T cell repertoires in COVID-19. Clinical history reported by participants formed the basis on which cohorts were assigned. Among Cohort 3 donors, those recovered had two negative PCRs, clearance, or symptom resolution. The protocol was immunoSEQ multiplex PCR, while the TCRdb copy is restricted to in-frame clones and leaves out a portion. The sample holds over 250,000 clones; 90% are singletons and the top ten take 1.1%. The germline V gene encodes CDR1 SGDLS and CDR2 YYNGEE. Between the trimmed V and J ends, which lost 1 base and 2 bases, there was a span of 8 bases. The length of the CDR3 is 14 residues.

The sequenced sample was PBMCs or T cells enriched from blood (not recorded which). V is TRBV9 and J is TRBJ2-3; D is uncertain. The receptor was derived from a woman between 25 and 40 years old who had recovered from COVID-19. The CDR3 coding sequence is TGTGCCAGCAGCGTACGCGGAGTCACAGATACGCAGTATTTT. Its translation: CASSVRGVTDTQYF.